The 3 T cell receptor beta chains reported below all come from one sample, sequenced in a study of T cells in Graves' hyperthyroidism and ophthalmopathy. Amplification of TCR beta CDR3 regions was performed using RNA transcripts as template. During a first-round RT-PCR of the TCR CDR3, the HTBI primer set was used. TCRdb reanalysed the multiplex PCR reads using MiXCR and keeps one entry per CDR3 protein. Counted here are about 270,000 distinct CDR3 sequences, approximately 14% occurring once; the ten biggest clones make up about 33%. Sequences were obtained from blood. These receptors were collected from a woman aged 45-65 years with Graves' hyperthyroidism that later progressed to Graves' ophthalmopathy.

The sample holds a few counts of this clonotype. This clone may be a read error of a much larger clone one base away. The chain employs TRBV7-8 and TRBJ2-1; D is unclear. The CDR3 loop spans 17 amino acids. Per germline, CDR1 SGHVS and CDR2 FQNEAQ. In DNA form, the CDR3 reads TGTGCCAGCAGCTTATGGGGTCTTTCGAGCTCCCACAATGAGCAGTTCTTC. This codes for CASSLWGLSSSHNEQFF. The full variable domain, rest sourced from reference TRBV7-8 and TRBJ2-1, is GAGVSQSPRYKVAKRGQDVALRCDPISGHVSLFWYQQALGQGPEFLTYFQNEAQLDKSGLPSDRFFAERPEGSVSTLKIQRTQQEDSAVYLCASSLWGLSSSHNEQFFGPGTRLTVL.

As to this clonotype: A much bigger clone sits one base away, suggesting this may be a read error. This sequence joins TRBV15 and TRBJ1-1, with a weak D call TRBD1 (5 bases). V lost 8 bases, J lost 4 bases, and 14 bases lay in between. Germline CDR1 LNHNV, CDR2 YYDKDF (reference sequence). The CDR3 runs 13 residues. The CDR3 DNA is TGTGCCACCGCCAGGGATCTGGGCACTGAAGCTTTCTTT. Translated, it gives CATARDLGTEAFF.

In DNA form, the CDR3 reads TGCAGTGCCGGGACGCCTGGGGACGAGCAGTACTTC. It codes for CSAGTPGDEQYF. The J gene is TRBJ2-7, the V gene TRBV20-1; D could derive from TRBD1 or TRBD2 (5 bases each). V was shortened by 6 bases and J by 5 bases, with 14 bases between the two germline ends. The germline gives CDR1 DFQATT, CDR2 SNEGSKA (reference sequence). The CDR3 loop spans 12 amino acids.